This T cell receptor beta chain was identified in a study of cytomegalovirus exposure and HLA in healthy donors. Broader study findings: Rarity marked most TCR sequences, yet some public TCRs occurred in many donors. A later analysis reportedly found that, within productive TCRs, an Asian-associated ancestry cluster had fewer N-insertions than the mean observed across the roughly 670 donors.

Researchers ran the PCR with 60 Vbeta and 13 Jbeta primers. Per the original data handling: In a later analysis, around 10 million of some 80 million unique beta chains occurred in at least two donors. Here immunoSEQ multiplex PCR was the method, and the copy in TCRdb shows in-frame clones only, minus some. V and J calls and clone size are copied from that table; D and trimming were computed from the DNA. The table has 180,000 or so clones, roughly 73% seen once. Healthy bone marrow donors formed the donor group. The germline CDR1 and CDR2 sequences are MDHEN and SYDVKM. V shed 5 bases, J shed 0 bases, and the junction held 4 bases outside the gene matches. The CDR3 extends over 15 amino acids. Of note for this clone: Its antigen is not identified.

This sequence originates from a female donor in good health and CMV-seronegative. This sequence joins TRBV28 and TRBJ1-5, with 7 positions matching TRBD1. The sequencing sample was made of PBMCs. CDR3 in DNA: TGTGCCAGCAGTGGGACAGTCCTTAGCAATCAGCCCCAGCATTTT. It codes for CASSGTVLSNQPQHF. Based on the CDR3 plus reference TRBV28 and TRBJ1-5, the full variable domain is DVKVTQSSRYLVKRTGEKVFLECVQDMDHENMFWYRQDPGLGLRLIYFSYDVKMKEKGDIPEGYSVSREKKERFSLILESASTNQTSMYLCASSGTVLSNQPQHFGDGTRLSIL.